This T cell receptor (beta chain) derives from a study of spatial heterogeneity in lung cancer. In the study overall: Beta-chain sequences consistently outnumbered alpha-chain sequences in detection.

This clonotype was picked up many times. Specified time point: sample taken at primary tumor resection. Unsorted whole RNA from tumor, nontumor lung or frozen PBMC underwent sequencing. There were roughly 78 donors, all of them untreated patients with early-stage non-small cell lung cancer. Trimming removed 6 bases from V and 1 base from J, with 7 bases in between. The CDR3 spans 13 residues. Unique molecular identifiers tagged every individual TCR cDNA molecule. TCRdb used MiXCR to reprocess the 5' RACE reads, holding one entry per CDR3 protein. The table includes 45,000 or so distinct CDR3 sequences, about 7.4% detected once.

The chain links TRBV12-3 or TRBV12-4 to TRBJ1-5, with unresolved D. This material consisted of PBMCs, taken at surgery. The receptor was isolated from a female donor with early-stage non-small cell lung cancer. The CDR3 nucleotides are TGTGCCAGCAGCCCCCGCAGCAATCAGCCCCAGCATTTT. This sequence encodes CASSPRSNQPQHF.